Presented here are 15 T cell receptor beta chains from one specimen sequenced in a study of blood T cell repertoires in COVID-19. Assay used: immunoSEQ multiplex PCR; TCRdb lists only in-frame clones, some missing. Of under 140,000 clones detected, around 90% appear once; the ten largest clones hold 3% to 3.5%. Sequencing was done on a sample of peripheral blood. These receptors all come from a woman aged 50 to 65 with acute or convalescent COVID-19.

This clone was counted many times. The CDR3 is CASSPSGGEYGYTF. CDR3 DNA sequence: TGCGCCAGCAGCCCGTCTGGCGGAGAATATGGCTACACCTTC. The chain combines TRBV5-1 with TRBJ1-2; D gene uncertain. CDR3 size: 14 residues. V was cut by 4 bases and J by 5 bases, with 15 bases left in between. Germline assignment: CDR1 SGHRS and CDR2 YFSETQ.

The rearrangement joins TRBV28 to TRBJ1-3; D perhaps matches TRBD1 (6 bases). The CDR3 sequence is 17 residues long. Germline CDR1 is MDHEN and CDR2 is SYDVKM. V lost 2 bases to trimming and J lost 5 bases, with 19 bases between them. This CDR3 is CASSLHPGQGLRNTIYF. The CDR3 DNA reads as TGTGCCAGCAGTTTACATCCGGGCCAGGGGCTTAGAAACACCATATATTTT. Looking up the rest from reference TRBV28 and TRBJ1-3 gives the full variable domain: DVKVTQSSRYLVKRTGEKVFLECVQDMDHENMFWYRQDPGLGLRLIYFSYDVKMKEKGDIPEGYSVSREKKERFSLILESASTNQTSMYLCASSLHPGQGLRNTIYFGEGSWLTVV.

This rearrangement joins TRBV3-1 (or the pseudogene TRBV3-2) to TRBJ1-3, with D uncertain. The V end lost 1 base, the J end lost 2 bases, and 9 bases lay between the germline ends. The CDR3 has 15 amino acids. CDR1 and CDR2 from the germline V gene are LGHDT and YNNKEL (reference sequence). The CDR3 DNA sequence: TGTGCCAGCAGCCAAGGGTTCCGGGCTGGAAACACCATATATTTT. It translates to CASSQGFRAGNTIYF.

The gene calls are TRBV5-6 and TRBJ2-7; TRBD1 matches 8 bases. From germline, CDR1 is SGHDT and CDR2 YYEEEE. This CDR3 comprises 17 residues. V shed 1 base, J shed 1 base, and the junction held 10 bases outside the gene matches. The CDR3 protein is CASSLLLPGGGSYEQYF. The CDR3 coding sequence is TGTGCCAGCAGCTTGCTCCTGCCAGGGGGCGGGTCCTACGAGCAGTACTTC.

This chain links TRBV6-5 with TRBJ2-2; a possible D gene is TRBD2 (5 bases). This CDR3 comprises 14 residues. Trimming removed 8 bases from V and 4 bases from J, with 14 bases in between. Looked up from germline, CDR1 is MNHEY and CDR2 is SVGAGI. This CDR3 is CASCGLAVTGELFF. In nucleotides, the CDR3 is TGTGCCAGCTGCGGGCTAGCCGTCACCGGGGAGCTGTTTTTT.

The CDR3 loop reads CASSELGRGNTIYF. DNA of the CDR3: TGTGCCAGCAGTGAATTGGGCAGGGGAAACACCATATATTTT. The genes are TRBV25-1 and TRBJ1-3; D gene uncertain. The CDR3 length is 14 residues. V was clipped by 1 base and J by 4 bases, with 8 bases between them. In germline, CDR1 is MGHDK, CDR2 SYGVNS. Full variable domain (remainder filled in from reference TRBV25-1 and TRBJ1-3): EADIYQTPRYLVIGTGKKITLECSQTMGHDKMYWYQQDPGMELHLIHYSYGVNSTEKGDLSSESTVSRIRTEHFPLTLESARPSHTSQYLCASSELGRGNTIYFGEGSWLTVV.

CDR3 bases: TGTGCCAGCAGCGGACAGGGAGGGGACGAGCAGTACTTC. Protein sequence: CASSGQGGDEQYF. This chain links TRBV2 with TRBJ2-7, with D possibly matching TRBD1 (8 bases). The CDR3 runs to 13 residues. Deletions cut 6 bases from V and 5 bases from J, with 14 bases between. Per the germline V gene, CDR1 is SNHLY and CDR2 is FYNNEI.

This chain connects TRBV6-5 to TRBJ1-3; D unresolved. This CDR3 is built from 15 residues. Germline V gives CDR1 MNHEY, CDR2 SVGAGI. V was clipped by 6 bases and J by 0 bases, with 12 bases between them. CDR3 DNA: TGTGCCAGCAGCCGTAACGGGGACTCTGGAAACACCATATATTTT. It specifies CASSRNGDSGNTIYF.

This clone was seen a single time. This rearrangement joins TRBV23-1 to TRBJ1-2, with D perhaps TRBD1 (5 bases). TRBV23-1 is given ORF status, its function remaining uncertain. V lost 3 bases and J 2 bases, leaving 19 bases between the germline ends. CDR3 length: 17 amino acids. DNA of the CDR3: TGCGCCAGCAGTCACGACCCTAGACGGGGGGTCAACTATGGCTACACCTTC. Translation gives CASSHDPRRGVNYGYTF.

The CDR3 DNA follows: TGTGCCAGCAGCTCCACCCCAGGATATAGCAATCAGCCCCAGCATTTT. Residues: CASSSTPGYSNQPQHF. The J gene is TRBJ1-5, the V gene TRBV7-9; D not resolved. This CDR3 is built from 16 residues. Trimming removed 4 bases at V and 0 bases at J, with 13 bases between. Per germline, CDR1 SEHNR and CDR2 FQNEAQ (reference sequence).

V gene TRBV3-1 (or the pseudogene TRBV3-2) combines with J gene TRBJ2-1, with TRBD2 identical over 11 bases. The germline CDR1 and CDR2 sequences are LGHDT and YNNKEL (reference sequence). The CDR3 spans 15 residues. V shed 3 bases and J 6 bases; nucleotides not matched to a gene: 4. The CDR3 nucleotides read TGTGCCAGCAGCCACGCCGGGACTAGCGGCAATGAGCAGTTCTTC. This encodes CASSHAGTSGNEQFF.

This chain's CDR3 is CATSDPSSGYGYTF. The CDR3 DNA reads as TGTGCCACCAGTGATCCTAGTTCCGGCTATGGCTACACCTTC. The chain couples TRBV24-1 to TRBJ1-2, with no clear D. This CDR3 region has 14 residues. Trimming pared 3 bases from V and 4 bases from J, leaving 11 bases between. Germline V gene data show CDR1 as KGHDR and CDR2 as SFDVKD.

CDR3 protein: CASKGQDYGYTF. CDR3 DNA sequence: TGTGCCAGCAAGGGACAGGACTATGGCTACACCTTC. V and J are TRBV6-6 and TRBJ1-2; 8 bases map to TRBD1. The CDR3 loop spans 12 amino acids. The trim removed 7 bases at V and 3 bases at J, leaving 1 base unmatched. Germline V gene lookup returns CDR1 MNHNY and CDR2 SVGAGI (reference sequence).

The CDR3, as DNA: TGTGCCAGCAGTGACGGTACAGGGATAGGGGAAAAACTGTTTTTT. Protein sequence: CASSDGTGIGEKLFF. The chain employs TRBV2 and TRBJ1-4, with D perhaps TRBD1 (6 bases). This CDR3 comprises 15 residues. Looked up from germline, CDR1 is SNHLY and CDR2 is FYNNEI. Trimming left V 3 bases short and J 8 bases short, with 16 bases between. The complete variable domain, with remaining parts taken from reference TRBV2 and TRBJ1-4, reads EPEVTQTPSHQVTQMGQEVILRCVPISNHLYFYWYRQILGQKVEFLVSFYNNEISEKSEIFDDQFSVERPDGSNFTLKIRSTKLEDSAMYFCASSDGTGIGEKLFFGSGTQLSVL.

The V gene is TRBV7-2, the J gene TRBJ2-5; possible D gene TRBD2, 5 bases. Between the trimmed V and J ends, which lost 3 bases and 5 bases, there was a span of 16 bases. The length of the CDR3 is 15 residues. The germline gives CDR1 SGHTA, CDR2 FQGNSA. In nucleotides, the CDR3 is TGTGCCAGCAGCTTTAGGGCTTCCCGCGGGGAGACCCAGTACTTC. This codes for CASSFRASRGETQYF. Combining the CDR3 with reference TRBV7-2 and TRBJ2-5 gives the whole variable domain GAGVSQSPSNKVTEKGKDVELRCDPISGHTALYWYRQSLGQGLEFLIYFQGNSAPDKSGLPSDRFSAERTGGSVSTLTIQRTQQEDSAVYLCASSFRASRGETQYFGPGTRLLVL.